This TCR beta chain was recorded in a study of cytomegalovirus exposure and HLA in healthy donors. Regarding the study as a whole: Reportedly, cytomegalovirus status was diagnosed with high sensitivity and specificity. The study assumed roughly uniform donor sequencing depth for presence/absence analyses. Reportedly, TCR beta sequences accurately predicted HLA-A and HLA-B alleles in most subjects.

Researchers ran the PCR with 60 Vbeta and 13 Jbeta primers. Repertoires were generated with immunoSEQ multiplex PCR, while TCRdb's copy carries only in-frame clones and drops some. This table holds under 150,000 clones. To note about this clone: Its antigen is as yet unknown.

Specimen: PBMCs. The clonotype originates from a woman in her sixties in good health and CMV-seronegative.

The chain's CDR3 is CASSLVGDSGELFF. CDR3 in DNA: TGTGCCAGCAGCTTAGTCGGGGATTCCGGGGAGCTGTTTTTT. V is TRBV11-3 and J is TRBJ2-2; TRBD2 might be the D (5 bases). CDR3 length equals 14 residues. CDR1 is SGHNT and CDR2 is YENEEA in the germline V gene. V lost 1 base and J lost 6, with 9 bases in between.